This TCR beta chain was sequenced for a study of T cell changes during pregnancy in multiple sclerosis. Produced via immunoSEQ multiplex PCR; TCRdb's table is partial and in-frame only. The sample lists under 75,000 clones; around 93% were seen once. Here the sequenced sample was CD8+ T cells from peripheral blood mononuclear cells, taken in the second trimester of pregnancy. The receptor's source is a female donor with multiple sclerosis, enrolled in a pregnancy study.

The CDR3 loop is CASSLGLDSGANVLTF. The CDR3 nucleotides are TGTGCCAGCAGCTTAGGACTAGACTCTGGGGCCAACGTCCTGACTTTC. The chain couples TRBV7-9 to TRBJ2-6; maybe TRBD2 (6 bases). CDR3 length equals 16 residues. Germline assignment: CDR1 SEHNR and CDR2 FQNEAQ (reference sequence). V was pared by 1 base and J by 0 bases, with 7 bases between.